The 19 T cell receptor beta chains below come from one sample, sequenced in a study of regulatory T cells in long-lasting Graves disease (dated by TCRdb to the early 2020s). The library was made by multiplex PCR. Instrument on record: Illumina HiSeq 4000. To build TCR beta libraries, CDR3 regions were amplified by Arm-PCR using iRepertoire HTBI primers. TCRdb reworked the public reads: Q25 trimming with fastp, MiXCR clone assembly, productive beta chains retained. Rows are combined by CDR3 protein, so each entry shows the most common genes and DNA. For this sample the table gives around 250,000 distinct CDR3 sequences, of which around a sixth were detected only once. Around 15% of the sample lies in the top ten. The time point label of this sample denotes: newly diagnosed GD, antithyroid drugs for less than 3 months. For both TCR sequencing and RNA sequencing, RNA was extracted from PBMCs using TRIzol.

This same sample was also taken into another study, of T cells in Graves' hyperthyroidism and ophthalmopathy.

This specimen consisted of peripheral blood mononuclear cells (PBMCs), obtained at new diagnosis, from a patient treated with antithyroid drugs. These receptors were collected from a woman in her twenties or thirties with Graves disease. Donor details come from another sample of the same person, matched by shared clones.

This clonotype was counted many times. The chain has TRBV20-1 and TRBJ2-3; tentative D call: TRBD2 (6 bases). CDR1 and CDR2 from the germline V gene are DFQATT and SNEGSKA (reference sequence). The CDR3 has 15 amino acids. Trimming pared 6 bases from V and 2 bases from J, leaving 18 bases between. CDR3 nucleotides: TGCAGTGCCCCTGCGGGGCTTCCCTTCACAGATACGCAGTATTTT. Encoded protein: CSAPAGLPFTDTQYF.

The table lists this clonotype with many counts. In DNA form, the CDR3 reads TGCAGTGCTAGATGGGCTAGCGGGGGGGCCACAGATACGCAGTATTTT. Amino acid sequence: CSARWASGGATDTQYF. This sequence joins TRBV20-1 and TRBJ2-3, with TRBD2 identical over 12 bases. In germline, CDR1 is DFQATT, CDR2 SNEGSKA (reference sequence). The CDR3 has 16 residues. The V gene end was trimmed by 2 bases and the J gene end by 2 bases; junction bases not matched to a gene: 5.

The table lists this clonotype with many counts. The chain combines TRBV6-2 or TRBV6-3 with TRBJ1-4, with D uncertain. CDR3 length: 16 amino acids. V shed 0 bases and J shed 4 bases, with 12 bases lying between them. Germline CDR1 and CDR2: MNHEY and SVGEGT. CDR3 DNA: TGTGCCAGCAGTTACTCGATTGGCCAGCTTAATGAAAAACTGTTTTTT. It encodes CASSYSIGQLNEKLFF.

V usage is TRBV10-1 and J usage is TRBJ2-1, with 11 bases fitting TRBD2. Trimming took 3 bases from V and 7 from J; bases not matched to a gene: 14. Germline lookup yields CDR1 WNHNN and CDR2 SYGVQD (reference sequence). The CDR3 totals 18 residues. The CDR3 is CASSDDLPLAGGRNEQFF. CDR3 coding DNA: TGCGCCAGCAGTGATGACCTTCCATTAGCGGGGGGGCGTAATGAGCAGTTCTTC.

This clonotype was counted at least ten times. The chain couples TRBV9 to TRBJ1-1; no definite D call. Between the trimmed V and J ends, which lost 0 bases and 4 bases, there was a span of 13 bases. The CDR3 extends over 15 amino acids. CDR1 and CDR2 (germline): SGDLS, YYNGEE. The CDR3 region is CASSVATALSTEAFF. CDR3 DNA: TGTGCCAGCAGCGTAGCTACAGCTCTGAGCACTGAAGCTTTCTTT.

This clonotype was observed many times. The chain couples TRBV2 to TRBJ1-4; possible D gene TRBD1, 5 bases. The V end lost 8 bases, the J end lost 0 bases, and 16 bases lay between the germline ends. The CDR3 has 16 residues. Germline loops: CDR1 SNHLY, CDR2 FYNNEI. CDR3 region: CASGRDRYATNEKLFF. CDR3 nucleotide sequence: TGTGCCAGCGGCCGGGACCGATACGCAACTAATGAAAAACTGTTTTTT.

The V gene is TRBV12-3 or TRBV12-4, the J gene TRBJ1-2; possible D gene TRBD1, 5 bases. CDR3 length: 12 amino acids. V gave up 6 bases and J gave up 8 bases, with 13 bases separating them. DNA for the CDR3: TGTGCCAGCAGCGAGGACTGGGGGGGCTACACCTTC. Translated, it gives CASSEDWGGYTF.

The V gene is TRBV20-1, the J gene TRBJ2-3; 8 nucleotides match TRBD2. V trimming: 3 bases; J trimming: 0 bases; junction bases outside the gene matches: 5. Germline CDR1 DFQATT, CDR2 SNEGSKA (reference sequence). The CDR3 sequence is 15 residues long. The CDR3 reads CSASGGDLSTDTQYF. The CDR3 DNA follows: TGCAGTGCTAGCGGGGGGGACCTTAGCACAGATACGCAGTATTTT.

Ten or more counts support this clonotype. CDR3 region: CASSRDLLETQYF. CDR3 nucleotides: TGTGCCAGCAGTAGGGACCTTTTAGAGACCCAGTACTTC. This chain uses TRBV6-1 with TRBJ2-5, with D possibly called TRBD1 or TRBD2 (5 bases each). CDR3 size: 13 residues. Germline V gene sequence: CDR1 MNHNS, CDR2 SASEGT. Trimming stripped 5 bases from V and 4 bases from J, with 11 bases between.

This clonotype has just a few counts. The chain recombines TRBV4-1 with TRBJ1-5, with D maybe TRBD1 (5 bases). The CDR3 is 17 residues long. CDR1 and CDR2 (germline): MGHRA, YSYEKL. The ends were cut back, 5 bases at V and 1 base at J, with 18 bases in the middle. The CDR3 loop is CASSAHSGIPSNQPQHF. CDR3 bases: TGCGCCAGCAGCGCCCATTCAGGGATTCCGAGCAATCAGCCCCAGCATTTT.

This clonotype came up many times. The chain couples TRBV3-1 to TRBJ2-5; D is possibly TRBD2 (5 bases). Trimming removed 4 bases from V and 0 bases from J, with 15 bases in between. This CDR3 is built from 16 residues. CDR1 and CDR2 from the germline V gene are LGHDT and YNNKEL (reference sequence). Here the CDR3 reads CASSPGLVTYQETQYF. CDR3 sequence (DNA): TGTGCCAGCAGCCCAGGACTCGTAACGTACCAAGAGACCCAGTACTTC.

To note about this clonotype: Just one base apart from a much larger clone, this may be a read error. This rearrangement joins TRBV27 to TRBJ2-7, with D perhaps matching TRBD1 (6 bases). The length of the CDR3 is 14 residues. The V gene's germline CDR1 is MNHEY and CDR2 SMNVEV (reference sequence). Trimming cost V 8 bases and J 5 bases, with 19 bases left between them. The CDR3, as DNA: TGTGCCAGCCCGATTCTCAGGGGAAAGCACGAGCAGTACTTC. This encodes CASPILRGKHEQYF.

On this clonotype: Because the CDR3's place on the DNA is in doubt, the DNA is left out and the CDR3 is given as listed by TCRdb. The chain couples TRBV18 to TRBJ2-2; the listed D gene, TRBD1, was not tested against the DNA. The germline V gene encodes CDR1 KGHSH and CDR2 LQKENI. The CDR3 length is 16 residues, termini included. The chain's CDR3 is CASSPPGQPTPGSCFF.

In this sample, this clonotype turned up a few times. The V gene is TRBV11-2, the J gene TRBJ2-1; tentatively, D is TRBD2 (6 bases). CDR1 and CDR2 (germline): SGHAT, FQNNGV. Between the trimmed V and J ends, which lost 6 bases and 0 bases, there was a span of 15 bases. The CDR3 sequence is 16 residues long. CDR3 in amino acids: CASSYSSGSSYNEQFF. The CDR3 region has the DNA TGTGCCAGCAGTTACTCTTCCGGGAGCTCCTACAATGAGCAGTTCTTC.

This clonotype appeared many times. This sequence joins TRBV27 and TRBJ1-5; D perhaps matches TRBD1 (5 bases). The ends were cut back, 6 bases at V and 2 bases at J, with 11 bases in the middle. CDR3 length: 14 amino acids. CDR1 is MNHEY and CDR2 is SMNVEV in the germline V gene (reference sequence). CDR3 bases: TGTGCCAGCAGCAGGGCTCTTGGCAATCAGCCCCAGCATTTT. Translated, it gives CASSRALGNQPQHF.

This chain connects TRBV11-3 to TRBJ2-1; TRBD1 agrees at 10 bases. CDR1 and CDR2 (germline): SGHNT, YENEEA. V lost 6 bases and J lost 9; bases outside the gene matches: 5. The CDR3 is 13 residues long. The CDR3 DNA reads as TGTGCCAGCAGAGACAGGGGGCTAACTGAGCAGTTCTTC. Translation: CASRDRGLTEQFF.

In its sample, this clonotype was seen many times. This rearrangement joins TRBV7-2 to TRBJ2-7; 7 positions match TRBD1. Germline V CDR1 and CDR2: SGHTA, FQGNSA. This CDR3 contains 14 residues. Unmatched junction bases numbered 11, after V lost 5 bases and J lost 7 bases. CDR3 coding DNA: TGTGCCAGCAGCCGGGTAGGGGGCAAGGGGGAGCAGTACTTC. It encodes CASSRVGGKGEQYF.

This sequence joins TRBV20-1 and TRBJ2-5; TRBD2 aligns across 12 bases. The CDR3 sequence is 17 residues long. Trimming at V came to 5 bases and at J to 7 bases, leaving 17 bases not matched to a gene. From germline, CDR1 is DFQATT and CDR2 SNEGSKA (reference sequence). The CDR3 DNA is TGCAGTGCTTACCTGACTAGCGGGGGATCAGCGGCCGGGACCCAGTACTTC. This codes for CSAYLTSGGSAAGTQYF.

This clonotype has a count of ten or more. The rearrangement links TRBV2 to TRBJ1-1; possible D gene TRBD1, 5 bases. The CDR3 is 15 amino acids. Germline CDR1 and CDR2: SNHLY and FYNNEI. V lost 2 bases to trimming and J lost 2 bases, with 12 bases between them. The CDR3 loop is CASSESRGSNTEAFF. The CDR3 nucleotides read TGTGCCAGCAGTGAATCCCGGGGGTCCAACACTGAAGCTTTCTTT.